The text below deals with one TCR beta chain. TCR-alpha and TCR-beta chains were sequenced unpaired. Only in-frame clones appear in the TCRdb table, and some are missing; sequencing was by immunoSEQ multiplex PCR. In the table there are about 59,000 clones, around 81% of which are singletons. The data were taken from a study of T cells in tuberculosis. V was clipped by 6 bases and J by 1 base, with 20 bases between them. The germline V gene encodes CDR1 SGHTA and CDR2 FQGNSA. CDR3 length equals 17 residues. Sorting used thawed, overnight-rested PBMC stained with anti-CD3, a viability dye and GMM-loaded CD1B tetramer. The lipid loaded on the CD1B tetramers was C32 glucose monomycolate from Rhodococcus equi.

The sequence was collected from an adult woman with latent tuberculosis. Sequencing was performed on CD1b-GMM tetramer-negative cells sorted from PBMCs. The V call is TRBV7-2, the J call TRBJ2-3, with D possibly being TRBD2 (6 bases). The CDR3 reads CASSRTTRPSRTDTQYF. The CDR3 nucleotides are TGTGCCAGCAGTCGGACTACCCGCCCTTCCCGCACAGATACGCAGTATTTT.